Following are 26 T cell receptor beta chains from one sample sequenced in a study of cytomegalovirus exposure and HLA in healthy donors. PCR was performed using 60 Vbeta and 13 Jbeta primers. Profiled with immunoSEQ multiplex PCR; TCRdb holds only in-frame clones, not every one. The sample carries some 170,000 clones, about 69% recorded once. The sample consisted of PBMCs. The receptors originated from a human donor in good health.

J is TRBJ2-7 and V is TRBV2; D is possibly TRBD1 (5 bases). The germline V gene has CDR1 SNHLY and CDR2 FYNNEI. The CDR3 spans 14 residues. V lost 4 bases and J 5 bases, leaving 15 bases between the germline ends. The CDR3 loop reads CASSAQAPKNEQYF. The CDR3 DNA follows: TGTGCCAGCAGTGCACAGGCCCCGAAAAACGAGCAGTACTTC.

V and J are TRBV27 and TRBJ2-7; TRBD1 aligns across 7 bases. Trimming cost V 5 bases and J 1 base; bases outside gene matches: 5. CDR1 is MNHEY, CDR2 SMNVEV, per germline (reference sequence). The CDR3 is made up of 14 amino acids. In nucleotides, the CDR3 is TGTGCCAGCAGTCCTGCGACAGGGTCCTACGAGCAGTACTTC. It yields the protein CASSPATGSYEQYF.

The DNA of the CDR3 is TGTGCCAGCAGCTTAGTGACGGGTCGAAGCTATGGCTACACCTTC. Amino acids: CASSLVTGRSYGYTF. V and J are TRBV11-2 and TRBJ1-2, with no clear D. There are 15 residues in the CDR3. Trimming removed 1 base at V and 4 bases at J, with 13 bases between. The germline V gene has CDR1 SGHAT and CDR2 FQNNGV.

This chain links TRBV14 with TRBJ2-7, with 7 bases identical to TRBD1. This CDR3 is built from 13 residues. In germline, CDR1 is SGHDN, CDR2 FVKESK. Trimming at V came to 4 bases and at J to 3 bases, leaving 3 bases not matched to a gene. The CDR3 nucleotides read TGTGCCAGCAGCCCCCGACAGGGCTACGAGCAGTACTTC. Its translation is CASSPRQGYEQYF.

This chain joins TRBV9 and TRBJ1-5; 7 bases are a match to TRBD1. The V and J ends lost 2 bases and 9 bases, in that order; junction bases with no gene match: 8. CDR1 and CDR2 from the germline V gene are SGDLS and YYNGEE. The CDR3 extends over 14 amino acids. DNA for the CDR3: TGTGCCAGCAGCGTTGCAGGGGGGCAGGGGCCCCAGCATTTT. Translation: CASSVAGGQGPQHF.

CDR3 sequence reads: CASSLYRDSYEQYF. The CDR3 region has the DNA TGTGCCAGCAGTCTCTACCGGGACAGCTACGAGCAGTACTTC. V usage is TRBV27 and J usage is TRBJ2-7; 7 bases match TRBD1. The CDR3 consists of 14 residues. In germline, CDR1 is MNHEY, CDR2 SMNVEV (reference sequence). Germline trimming cut 5 bases from V and 3 bases from J; bases unmatched to any gene: 7.

This clone was observed a handful of times. This chain connects TRBV7-9 to TRBJ1-1; D unresolved. The CDR3 is made up of 13 amino acids. Germline assignment: CDR1 SEHNR and CDR2 FQNEAQ (reference sequence). The V end was cut by 5 bases, the J end by 3 bases, with 10 bases between. The CDR3 reads CASSRTDDTEAFF. The CDR3 DNA follows: TGTGCCAGCAGCCGAACAGACGACACTGAAGCTTTCTTT.

This clone has just a few counts. At the DNA level, this CDR3 is encoded by other sequences in the same sample as well. The chain combines TRBV5-1 with TRBJ2-7, with a weak D call TRBD1 (5 bases). Deletions cut 8 bases from V and 3 bases from J, with 21 bases between. The CDR3 extends over 15 amino acids. CDR1 SGHRS and CDR2 YFSETQ come from the germline V gene. CDR3 loop: CASKSRAALLYEQYF. For the CDR3, the DNA is TGCGCCAGTAAATCCAGGGCGGCACTACTCTACGAGCAGTACTTC.

The J gene is TRBJ2-7, the V gene TRBV5-1, with D tentatively TRBD1 (6 bases). This CDR3 spans 13 amino acids. Germline CDR1 SGHRS, CDR2 YFSETQ. V gave up 8 bases and J gave up 12 bases, with 24 bases separating them. The CDR3 reads CASSNRQDWVPYF. DNA for the CDR3: TGCGCCAGTTCTAACCGACAGGATTGGGTTCCGTACTTC. Combining the CDR3 with reference TRBV5-1 and TRBJ2-7 gives the whole variable domain KAGVTQTPRYLIKTRGQQVTLSCSPISGHRSVSWYQQTPGQGLQFLFEYFSETQRNKGNFPGRFSGRQFSNSRSEMNVSTLELGDSALYLCASSNRQDWVPYFGPGTRLTVT.

This chain's CDR3 is CASSYGGTNTEAFF. The CDR3, as DNA: TGTGCCAGCAGTTACGGGGGGACGAACACTGAAGCTTTCTTT. The chain recombines TRBV6-5 with TRBJ1-1; maybe TRBD1 (5 bases). The V and J ends lost 2 bases and 1 base respectively, with 8 bases between them. Germline V gene data show CDR1 as MNHEY and CDR2 as SVGAGI. The CDR3 is 14 residues long.

The CDR3 protein is CASSEDRSSLYWEQYF. The CDR3 DNA reads TGTGCCAGCAGTGAAGACAGGAGCAGCCTATACTGGGAGCAGTACTTC. The chain recombines TRBV2 with TRBJ2-7; tentatively, D is TRBD1 (5 bases). The V end lost 1 base, the J end lost 7 bases, and 20 bases lay between the germline ends. Germline V CDR1 and CDR2: SNHLY, FYNNEI. The CDR3 consists of 16 residues.

This rearrangement joins TRBV5-6 to TRBJ2-1; TRBD2 matches 10 bases. Germline trimming cut 2 bases from V and 6 bases from J; bases unmatched to any gene: 8. Germline V gene lookup returns CDR1 SGHDT and CDR2 YYEEEE. The CDR3 is 16 amino acids. The CDR3 coding sequence is TGTGCCAGCAGCTTTGCAGGACTAGCGGTGCTCAATGAGCAGTTCTTC. This gives the protein CASSFAGLAVLNEQFF.

V gene TRBV5-4 combines with J gene TRBJ2-3, with D possibly being TRBD2 (5 bases). Germline V CDR1 and CDR2: SGHNT, YYREEE (reference sequence). The CDR3 loop spans 15 amino acids. The germline V and J ends were trimmed by 6 bases and 1 base, with 15 bases remaining between them. The CDR3 loop is CASTQDPRGTDTQYF. CDR3 coding DNA: TGTGCCAGCACCCAAGACCCGAGGGGCACAGATACGCAGTATTTT. The variable domain in full, completed from reference TRBV5-4 and TRBJ2-3, reads ETGVTQSPTHLIKTRGQQVTLRCSSQSGHNTVSWYQQALGQGPQFIFQYYREEENGRGNFPPRFSGLQFPNYSSELNVNALELDDSALYLCASTQDPRGTDTQYFGPGTRLTVL.

This chain uses TRBV15 with TRBJ1-5; D might be TRBD1 (5 bases). Per germline, CDR1 LNHNV and CDR2 YYDKDF (reference sequence). V gave up 7 bases and J gave up 0 bases, with 7 bases separating them. The CDR3 is made up of 13 amino acids. CDR3 DNA: TGTGCCACCACGACAGATAGCAATCAGCCCCAGCATTTT. It yields the protein CATTTDSNQPQHF.

The chain combines TRBV19 with TRBJ1-5; tentatively, D is TRBD1 (6 bases). V lost 4 bases to trimming and J lost 5 bases, with 12 bases between them. The CDR3 sequence is 14 residues long. Germline CDR1 LNHDA, CDR2 SQIVND (reference sequence). The CDR3 DNA sequence: TGTGCCAGTAGTAAGCAACAGGGAGATCAGCCCCAGCATTTT. It is translated as CASSKQQGDQPQHF.

This clone was seen a single time. J is TRBJ1-1 and V is TRBV5-1; D not resolved. V lost 4 bases, J lost 1 base, and 14 bases lay in between. CDR1 and CDR2 from the germline V gene are SGHRS and YFSETQ. This CDR3 comprises 15 residues. CDR3 DNA: TGCGCCAGCAGCCTACCCGACACGGAGAACACTGAAGCTTTCTTT. Translating gives CASSLPDTENTEAFF. Looking up the rest from reference TRBV5-1 and TRBJ1-1 gives the full variable domain: KAGVTQTPRYLIKTRGQQVTLSCSPISGHRSVSWYQQTPGQGLQFLFEYFSETQRNKGNFPGRFSGRQFSNSRSEMNVSTLELGDSALYLCASSLPDTENTEAFFGQGTRLTVV.

The chain employs TRBV30 and TRBJ1-1; 10 positions match TRBD1. The ends lost 4 bases at V and 4 bases at J; junction bases unmatched: 3. This CDR3 has 13 amino acids. The germline V gene encodes CDR1 GTSNPN and CDR2 SVGIG (reference sequence). CDR3 nucleotides: TGTGCCTGGACGTGGACAGGGGGCACTGAAGCTTTCTTT. This encodes CAWTWTGGTEAFF. Variable domain in full (rest from reference TRBV30 and TRBJ1-1): SQTIHQWPATLVQPVGSPLSLECTVEGTSNPNLYWYRQAAGRGLQLLFYSVGIGQISSEVPQNLSASRPQDRQFILSSKKLLLSDSGFYLCAWTWTGGTEAFFGQGTRLTVV.

The gene calls are TRBV27 and TRBJ1-1, with 9 bases that match TRBD1. The CDR3 sequence is 12 residues long. V gave up 5 bases and J gave up 5 bases; unmatched junction bases: 0. Per germline, CDR1 MNHEY and CDR2 SMNVEV (reference sequence). The CDR3 DNA reads as TGTGCCAGCAGTGACAGGGGGACTGAAGCTTTCTTT. This sequence encodes CASSDRGTEAFF.

The CDR3 region is CASSLGQVGFF. CDR3 DNA sequence: TGTGCCAGCAGCTTAGGGCAGGTTGGGTTCTTC. The V call is TRBV11-2, the J call TRBJ2-1; D not resolved. Germline V lookup: CDR1 SGHAT, CDR2 FQNNGV. There are 11 residues in the CDR3. V lost 1 base and J lost 15, with 10 bases in between. The full variable domain, completed using reference TRBV11-2 and TRBJ2-1, is EAGVAQSPRYKIIEKRQSVAFWCNPISGHATLYWYQQILGQGPKLLIQFQNNGVVDDSQLPKDRFSAERLKGVDSTLKIQPAKLEDSAVYLCASSLGQVGFFGPGTRLTVL.

This chain connects TRBV27 to TRBJ2-7, with D possibly being TRBD1 (6 bases). Trimming removed 2 bases from V and 0 bases from J, with 8 bases in between. Looked up from germline, CDR1 is MNHEY and CDR2 is SMNVEV (reference sequence). The CDR3 runs to 14 residues. The CDR3 bases are TGTGCCAGCAGTTTACAGGGGAGCTCCTACGAGCAGTACTTC. Amino acids: CASSLQGSSYEQYF.

Many counts were recorded for this clone. J is TRBJ1-1 and V is TRBV29-1; D is perhaps TRBD1 (6 bases). This CDR3 is 14 amino acids long. The germline V gene has CDR1 SQVTM and CDR2 ANQGSEA. V lost 4 bases to trimming and J lost 1 base, with 13 bases between them. The chain's CDR3 is CSVAGGAANTEAFF. The CDR3 DNA reads as TGCAGCGTTGCTGGGGGCGCTGCGAACACTGAAGCTTTCTTT. Drawing the rest from reference TRBV29-1 and TRBJ1-1, the complete variable domain is SAVISQKPSRDICQRGTSLTIQCQVDSQVTMMFWYRQQPGQSLTLIATANQGSEATYESGFVIDKFPISRPNLTFSTLTVSNMSPEDSSIYLCSVAGGAANTEAFFGQGTRLTVV.

V is TRBV21-1 and J is TRBJ1-5; the table's D call, TRBD1, has no DNA check behind it. TRBV21-1 is a pseudogene. The CDR3 loop spans 15 amino acids. The CDR3 here is CASSVRDSYNQPQHF. Here the CDR3 DNA reads TGTGCCAGCAGCGTCCGGGACAGCTACAATCAGCCCCAGCATTTT.

The chain is built from TRBV4-1 and TRBJ1-5; possibly TRBD1 for D (6 bases). From germline, CDR1 is MGHRA and CDR2 YSYEKL. Between the trimmed V and J ends, which lost 2 bases and 7 bases, there was a span of 15 bases. CDR3 length: 15 residues. CDR3: CASSQSTGSGQPQHF. The CDR3 coding sequence is TGCGCCAGCAGCCAATCGACAGGTTCAGGGCAGCCCCAGCATTTT.

The chain employs TRBV7-9 and TRBJ1-2; 8 bases are a match to TRBD1. CDR3 length: 15 residues. Germline V gives CDR1 SEHNR, CDR2 FQNEAQ (reference sequence). V shed 5 bases, J shed 8 bases, and the junction held 13 bases outside the gene matches. CDR3 coding DNA: TGTGCCAGCAGCCCGGCCGGGACAGGCGTGGGCGGCTACACCTTC. Residues: CASSPAGTGVGGYTF. The full variable domain, in which reference TRBV7-9 and TRBJ1-2 provide the parts outside the CDR3, is DTGVSQNPRHKITKRGQNVTFRCDPISEHNRLYWYRQTLGQGPEFLTYFQNEAQLEKSRLLSDRFSAERPKGSFSTLEIQRTEQGDSAMYLCASSPAGTGVGGYTFGSGTRLTVV.

The sample holds a few counts of this clone. The chain employs TRBV9 and TRBJ1-1; a possible D gene is TRBD1 (5 bases). The CDR3 extends over 14 amino acids. CDR1 and CDR2 from the germline V gene are SGDLS and YYNGEE. V lost 0 bases and J 1 base, leaving 7 bases between the germline ends. CDR3 sequence reads: CASSVVGENTEAFF. The CDR3 bases are TGTGCCAGCAGCGTAGTAGGGGAGAACACTGAAGCTTTCTTT.

V gene TRBV7-2 combines with J gene TRBJ1-6; 8 bases are a match to TRBD1. CDR1 SGHTA and CDR2 FQGNSA come from the germline V gene. The CDR3 has 15 residues. With 4 bases clipped from V and 5 bases from J, the junction kept 4 bases outside the gene matches. The CDR3 here is CASSSDRDHNSPLHF. In DNA form, the CDR3 reads TGTGCCAGCAGCTCGGACAGGGACCATAATTCACCCCTCCACTTT.